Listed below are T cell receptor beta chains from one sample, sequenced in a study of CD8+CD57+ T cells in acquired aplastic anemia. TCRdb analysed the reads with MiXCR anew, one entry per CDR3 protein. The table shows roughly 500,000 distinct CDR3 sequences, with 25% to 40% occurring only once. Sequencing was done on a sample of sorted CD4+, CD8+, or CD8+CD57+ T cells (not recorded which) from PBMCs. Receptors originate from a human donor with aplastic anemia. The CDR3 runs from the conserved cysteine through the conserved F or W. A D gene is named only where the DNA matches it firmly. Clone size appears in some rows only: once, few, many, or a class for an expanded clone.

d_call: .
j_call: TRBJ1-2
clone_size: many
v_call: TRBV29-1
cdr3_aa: CSVEVGGRGAGDYGYTF
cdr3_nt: TGCAGCGTTGAAGTCGGGGGCCGGGGGGCAGGGGACTATGGCTACACCTTC

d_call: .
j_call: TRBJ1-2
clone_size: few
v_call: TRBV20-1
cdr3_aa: CSAENGVGYGYTF
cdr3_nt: TGCAGTGCCGAAAACGGGGTAGGCTATGGCTACACCTTC

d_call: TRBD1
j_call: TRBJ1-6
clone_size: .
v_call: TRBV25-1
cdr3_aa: CASSAIGTGYSPLHF
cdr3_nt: TGTGCCAGCAGCGCCATCGGGACAGGGTACTCACCCCTCCACTTT

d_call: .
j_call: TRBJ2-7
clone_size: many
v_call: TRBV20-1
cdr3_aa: CSARDAAPHEQYF
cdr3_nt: TGCAGTGCTAGAGACGCAGCCCCCCACGAGCAGTACTTC

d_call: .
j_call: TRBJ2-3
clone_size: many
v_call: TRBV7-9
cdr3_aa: CASSLAQLDTQYF
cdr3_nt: TGTGCCAGCAGCTTAGCACAACTAGATACGCAGTATTTT

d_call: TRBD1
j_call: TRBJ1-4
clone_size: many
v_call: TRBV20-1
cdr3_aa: CSASAPGGDEKLFF
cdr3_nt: TGCAGTGCTAGCGCGCCAGGGGGTGATGAAAAACTGTTTTTT

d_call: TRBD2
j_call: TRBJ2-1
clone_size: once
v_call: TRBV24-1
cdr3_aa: CATSDTTSGIYGQFF
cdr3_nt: TGTGCCACCAGTGATACGACTAGCGGGATCTATGGGCAGTTCTTC

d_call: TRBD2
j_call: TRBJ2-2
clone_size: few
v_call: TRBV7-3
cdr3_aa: CASSPGGNTGELFF
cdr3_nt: TGTGCCAGTAGCCCGGGGGGGAACACCGGGGAGCTGTTTTTT

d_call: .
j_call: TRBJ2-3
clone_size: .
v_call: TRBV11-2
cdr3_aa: CASSLGRGGDADTQYF
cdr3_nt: TGTGCCAGCAGCCTCGGCAGGGGGGGTGATGCAGATACGCAGTATTTT

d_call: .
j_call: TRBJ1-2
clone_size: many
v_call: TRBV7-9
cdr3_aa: CASSSGAQGNYGYTF
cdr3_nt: TGTGCCAGCAGCTCAGGGGCGCAGGGCAACTATGGCTACACCTTC

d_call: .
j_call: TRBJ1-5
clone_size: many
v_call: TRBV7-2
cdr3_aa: CASSTLTGSNQPQHF
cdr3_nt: TGTGCCAGCAGCACCTTAACAGGGAGCAATCAGCCCCAGCATTTT

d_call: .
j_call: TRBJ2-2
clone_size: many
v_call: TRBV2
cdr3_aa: CASSGPRNTGELFF
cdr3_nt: TGTGCCAGCAGTGGACCGAGGAACACCGGGGAGCTGTTTTTT

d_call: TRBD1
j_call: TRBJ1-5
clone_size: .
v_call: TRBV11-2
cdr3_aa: CASSLRQGARQPQHF
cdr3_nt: TGTGCCAGCAGCCTAAGGCAGGGGGCTAGACAGCCCCAGCATTTT

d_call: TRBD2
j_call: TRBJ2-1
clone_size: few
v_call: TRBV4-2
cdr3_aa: CASSQLTASGEYNEQFF
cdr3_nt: TGTGCCAGCAGCCAATTGACGGCCAGCGGGGAATACAATGAGCAGTTCTTC

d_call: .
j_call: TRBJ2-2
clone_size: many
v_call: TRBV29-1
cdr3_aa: CSVDSRTNTGELFF
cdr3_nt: TGCAGCGTTGATAGCCGTACGAACACCGGGGAGCTGTTTTTT

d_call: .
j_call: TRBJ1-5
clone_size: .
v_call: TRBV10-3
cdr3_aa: CAISYVTLNQPQHF
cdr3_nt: TGTGCCATCAGTTACGTCACTCTCAATCAGCCCCAGCATTTT

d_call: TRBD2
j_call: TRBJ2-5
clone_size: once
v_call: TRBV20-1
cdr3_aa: CSASSSGYQETQYF
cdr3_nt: TGCAGTGCTAGTTCTAGCGGTTACCAAGAGACCCAGTACTTC

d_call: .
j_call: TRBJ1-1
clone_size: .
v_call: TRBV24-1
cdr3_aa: CATSDLESNTEAFF
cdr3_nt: TGTGCCACCAGTGATTTGGAATCGAACACTGAAGCTTTCTTT

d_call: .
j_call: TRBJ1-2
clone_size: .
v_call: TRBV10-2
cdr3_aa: CASNNYGYTF
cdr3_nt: TGCGCCAGCAATAACTATGGCTACACCTTC

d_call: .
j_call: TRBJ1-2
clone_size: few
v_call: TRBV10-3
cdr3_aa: CASSQGIYGYTF
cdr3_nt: TGTGCCAGCAGCCAAGGAATCTATGGCTACACCTTC

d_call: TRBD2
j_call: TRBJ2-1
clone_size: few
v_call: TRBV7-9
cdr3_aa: CASRGTSGLSSYNEQFF
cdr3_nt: TGTGCCAGCAGGGGGACTAGCGGGTTAAGCTCCTACAATGAGCAGTTCTTC

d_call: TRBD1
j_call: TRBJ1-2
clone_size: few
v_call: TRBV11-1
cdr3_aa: CASSPGTGGLTMDYGYTF
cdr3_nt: TGTGCCAGCAGCCCCGGGACAGGGGGCCTTACCATGGACTATGGCTACACCTTC

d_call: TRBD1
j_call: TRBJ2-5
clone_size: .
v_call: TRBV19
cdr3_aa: CASSIWDRDRETQYF
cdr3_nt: TGTGCCAGTAGTATCTGGGACAGGGATCGGGAGACCCAGTACTTC

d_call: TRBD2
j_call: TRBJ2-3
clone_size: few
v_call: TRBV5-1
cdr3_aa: CASSDVAGSGTDTQYF
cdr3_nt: TGCGCCAGCAGCGACGTAGCGGGAAGTGGCACAGATACGCAGTATTTT

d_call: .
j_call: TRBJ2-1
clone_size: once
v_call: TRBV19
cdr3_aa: CASSVYVGISSSYNEQFF
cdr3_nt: TGTGCCAGTAGTGTTTACGTGGGGATTTCGAGCTCCTACAATGAGCAGTTCTTC

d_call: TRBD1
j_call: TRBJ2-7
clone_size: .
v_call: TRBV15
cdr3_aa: CATSRDRTGTYEQYF
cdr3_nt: TGTGCCACCAGCAGAGACAGGACAGGGACTTACGAGCAGTACTTC

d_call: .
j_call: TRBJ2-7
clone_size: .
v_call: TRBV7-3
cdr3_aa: CASSLSISYEQYF
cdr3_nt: TGTGCCAGCAGTTTATCCATCTCCTACGAGCAGTACTTC

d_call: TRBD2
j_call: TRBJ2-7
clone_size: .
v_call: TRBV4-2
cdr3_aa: CASSLISGSHEQYF
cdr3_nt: TGTGCCAGCAGCCTGATTAGCGGGAGCCACGAGCAGTACTTC

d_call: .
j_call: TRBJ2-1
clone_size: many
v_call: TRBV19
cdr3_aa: CASSIEGRAGYNEQFF
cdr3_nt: TGTGCCAGTAGTATTGAGGGACGGGCGGGGTACAATGAGCAGTTCTTC

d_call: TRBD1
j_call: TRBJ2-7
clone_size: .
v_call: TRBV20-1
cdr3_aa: CSARMDRAFGYEQYF
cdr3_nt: TGCAGTGCTAGGATGGACAGGGCCTTTGGCTACGAGCAGTACTTC

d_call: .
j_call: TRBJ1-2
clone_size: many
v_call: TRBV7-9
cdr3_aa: CASSREDGYTF
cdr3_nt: TGTGCCAGCAGCAGAGAGGATGGCTACACCTTC

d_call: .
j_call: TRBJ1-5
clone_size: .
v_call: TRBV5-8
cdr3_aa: CASSLADYSNQPQHF
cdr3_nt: TGTGCCAGCAGCTTGGCAGATTATAGCAATCAGCCCCAGCATTTT